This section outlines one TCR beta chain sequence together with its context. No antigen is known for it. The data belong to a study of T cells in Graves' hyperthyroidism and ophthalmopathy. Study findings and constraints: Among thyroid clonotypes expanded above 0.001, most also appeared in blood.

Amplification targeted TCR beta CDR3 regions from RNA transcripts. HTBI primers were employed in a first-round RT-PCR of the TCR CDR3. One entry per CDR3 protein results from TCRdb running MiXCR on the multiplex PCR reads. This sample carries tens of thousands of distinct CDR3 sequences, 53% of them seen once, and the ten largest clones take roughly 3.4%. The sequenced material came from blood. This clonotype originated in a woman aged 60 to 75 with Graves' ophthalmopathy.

CDR3 region: CSVGQDQTYTF. The CDR3 region has the DNA TGCAGCGTTGGACAGGATCAAACCTACACCTTC. The V call is TRBV29-1, the J call TRBJ1-2, with TRBD1 as a possible D gene (6 bases). V was cut by 4 bases and J by 10 bases, with 13 bases left in between. CDR3 length: 11 amino acids. In germline, CDR1 is SQVTM, CDR2 ANQGSEA.